This T cell receptor (beta chain) appears in the sequencing data of a study of cytomegalovirus exposure and HLA in healthy donors. Assay used: immunoSEQ multiplex PCR; TCRdb lists only in-frame clones, some missing. The table lists tens of thousands of clones, approximately 88% of them singletons. Sequencing was carried out using PBMCs. This clonotype originated in a woman younger than 30 in good health and CMV-seropositive.

The CDR3 DNA reads TGCGCCAGCAGCTTAGGACTAGCGGGGAGCTTCTACAATGAGCAGTTCTTC. It specifies CASSLGLAGSFYNEQFF. The gene calls are TRBV5-1 and TRBJ2-1; 12 bases match TRBD2. Germline CDR1 SGHRS, CDR2 YFSETQ. This CDR3 is built from 17 residues. Trimming removed 2 bases from V and 3 bases from J; junction bases left unmatched: 6.